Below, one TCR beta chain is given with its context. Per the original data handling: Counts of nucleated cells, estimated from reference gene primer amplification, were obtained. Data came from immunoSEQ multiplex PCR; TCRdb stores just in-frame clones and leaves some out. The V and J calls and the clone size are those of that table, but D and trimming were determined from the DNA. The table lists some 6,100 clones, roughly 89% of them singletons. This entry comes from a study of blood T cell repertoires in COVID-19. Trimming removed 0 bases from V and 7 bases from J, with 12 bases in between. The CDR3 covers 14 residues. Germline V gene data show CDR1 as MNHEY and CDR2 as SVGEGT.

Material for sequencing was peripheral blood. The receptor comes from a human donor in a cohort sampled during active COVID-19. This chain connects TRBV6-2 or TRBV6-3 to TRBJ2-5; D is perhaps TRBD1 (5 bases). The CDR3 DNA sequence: TGTGCCAGCAGTTACTCGTCCTATAGGGGGACCCAGTACTTC. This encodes CASSYSSYRGTQYF.